This is a list of T cell receptor beta chains from one sample in a study of response to subunit inactivated influenza vaccine. TCRdb recomputed calls from the RT-PCR reads with MiXCR, one row per CDR3 protein. This sample yields around 580,000 distinct CDR3 sequences, of which around 11% are seen a single time; 10% belongs to the top ten. This sample comprised PBMCs from blood, obtained on the day of vaccination. These receptors originate from a man between 50 and 59 years old who received an inactivated influenza vaccine. The CDR3 runs from the conserved cysteine through the conserved F or W. A D gene is named only where the DNA matches it firmly. Rows give clone size only sometimes, using once, few, many, or a class for an expanded clone.

>few|.|15|TRBJ2-3|TRBV10-3
CAISESNPNTDTQYF
TGTGCCATCAGTGAGTCGAACCCGAACACAGATACGCAGTATTTT
>few|.|14|TRBJ1-2|TRBV15
CATSRDPQGFGYTF
TGTGCCACCAGCAGAGATCCTCAGGGATTTGGCTACACCTTC
>few|TRBD2|17|TRBJ2-5|TRBV4-3
CASSQDWLAGVVETQYF
TGCGCCAGCAGCCAAGACTGGCTAGCGGGAGTCGTTGAGACCCAGTACTTC
>few|TRBD1|17|TRBJ2-1|TRBV18
CASSLYFDRGSYNEQFF
TGTGCCAGCTCACTGTATTTTGACAGGGGGTCCTACAATGAGCAGTTCTTC
>few|.|14|TRBJ2-2|TRBV12-3/TRBV12-4
CASITASSAGELFF
TGTGCCAGCATTACGGCTAGCTCAGCCGGGGAGCTGTTTTTT
>.|TRBD2|14|TRBJ2-1|TRBV29-1
CSVSSGSPYNEQFF
TGCAGCGTCTCTAGCGGGAGTCCCTACAATGAGCAGTTCTTC
>.|.|13|TRBJ2-5|TRBV9
CASSVSTQETQYF
TGTGCCAGCAGCGTATCTACTCAAGAGACCCAGTACTTC
>few|.|13|TRBJ2-5|TRBV29-1
CSTIQGGSETQYF
TGCAGCACGATCCAGGGGGGAAGTGAGACCCAGTACTTC
>.|.|13|TRBJ1-4|TRBV12-3/TRBV12-4
CASSFPPGEKLFF
TGTGCCAGCAGTTTCCCCCCGGGTGAAAAACTGTTTTTT
>many|.|12|TRBJ2-4|TRBV18
CASSLDVNIQYF
TGTGCCAGCTCACTCGACGTCAACATTCAGTACTTC
>.|TRBD1|14|TRBJ2-5|TRBV15
CATSRVGTEETQYF
TGTGCCACCAGCAGAGTAGGGACAGAAGAGACCCAGTACTTC
>many|.|13|TRBJ2-3|TRBV5-1
CASSFRQTDTQYF
TGCGCCAGCAGCTTTAGGCAGACAGATACGCAGTATTTT
>.|TRBD2|19|TRBJ2-5|TRBV6-5
CASSYTSGTSGRGQETQYF
TGTGCCAGCAGTTACACTTCTGGGACTAGCGGGAGGGGTCAAGAGACCCAGTACTTC
>many|.|16|TRBJ2-1|TRBV12-3/TRBV12-4
CASRPGRGLGYNEQFF
TGTGCCAGCAGACCCGGGAGGGGGCTAGGATACAATGAGCAGTTCTTC
>once|TRBD1|14|TRBJ2-5|TRBV12-3/TRBV12-4
CASSPRGRWETQYF
TGTGCCAGCAGCCCCAGGGGGCGATGGGAGACCCAGTACTTC
>few|TRBD2|16|TRBJ2-5|TRBV5-1
CASSLKGLAGEETQYF
TGCGCCAGCAGCTTGAAGGGACTAGCGGGAGAAGAGACCCAGTACTTC
>few|.|13|TRBJ1-1|TRBV20-1
CSARDLAGREAFF
TGCAGTGCTAGAGATTTGGCAGGGAGGGAAGCTTTCTTT
>.|.|13|TRBJ1-4|TRBV11-2
CASSPGAREKLFF
TGTGCCAGCAGCCCGGGGGCACGTGAAAAACTGTTTTTT
>many|TRBD1|18|TRBJ2-6|TRBV28
CASSLARQGASGANVLTF
TGTGCCAGCAGCCTAGCAAGACAGGGGGCTTCTGGGGCCAACGTCCTGACTTTC
>few|TRBD1|13|TRBJ2-7|TRBV20-1
CSARRDRGHEQYF
TGCAGTGCTAGAAGGGACAGAGGCCACGAGCAGTACTTC
>many|.|17|TRBJ1-5|TRBV25-1
CARQAGGLWHRSQPQHF
TGTGCCCGACAAGCTGGGGGTTTGTGGCACCGGTCCCAGCCCCAGCATTTT
>few|TRBD1|15|TRBJ1-6|TRBV3-1
CASSSFGQGGSPLHF
TGTGCCAGCAGCTCCTTTGGACAGGGCGGTTCACCCCTCCACTTT
>few|.|15|TRBJ2-3|TRBV5-1
CASTNWGVATDTQYF
TGCGCCAGCACCAATTGGGGTGTTGCCACAGATACGCAGTATTTT
>few|TRBD2|14|TRBJ2-7|TRBV6-2/TRBV6-3
CASRRAGVSYEQYF
TGTGCCAGCAGGAGAGCGGGAGTATCCTACGAGCAGTACTTC
>few|.|15|TRBJ2-7|TRBV20-1
CSANGQLRGSYEQYF
TGCAGTGCTAACGGACAGCTCAGGGGATCATACGAGCAGTACTTC
>.|.|16|TRBJ1-3|TRBV7-2
CASSQTGGRSGNTIYF
TGTGCCAGCAGTCAGACAGGCGGCCGCTCTGGAAACACCATATATTTT
>many|TRBD1|15|TRBJ2-5|TRBV7-2
CASSLETGGEETQYF
TGTGCCAGCAGCTTAGAAACAGGGGGCGAGGAGACCCAGTACTTC
>.|.|13|TRBJ2-5|TRBV6-5
CASSYGRWETQYF
TGTGCCAGCAGTTACGGTCGTTGGGAGACCCAGTACTTC
>few|.|14|TRBJ2-1|TRBV5-1
CASSPSSTRTEQFF
TGCGCCAGCAGCCCGTCCTCGACTAGAACTGAGCAGTTCTTC
>.|.|14|TRBJ2-6|TRBV3-1
CASSQASRANVLTF
TGTGCCAGCAGCCAAGCTTCGAGGGCCAACGTCCTGACTTTC
>.|TRBD1|15|TRBJ1-5|TRBV20-1
CSASNPGTGNQPQHF
TGCAGTGCTAGTAACCCGGGGACAGGCAATCAGCCCCAGCATTTT
>.|.|15|TRBJ2-3|TRBV20-1
CSARVSPWQTDTQYF
TGCAGTGCTAGAGTGTCCCCATGGCAGACGGATACGCAGTATTTT
>.|.|15|TRBJ2-3|TRBV5-1
CASSLGTVPTDTQYF
TGCGCCAGCAGCTTGGGTACAGTGCCCACAGATACGCAGTATTTT